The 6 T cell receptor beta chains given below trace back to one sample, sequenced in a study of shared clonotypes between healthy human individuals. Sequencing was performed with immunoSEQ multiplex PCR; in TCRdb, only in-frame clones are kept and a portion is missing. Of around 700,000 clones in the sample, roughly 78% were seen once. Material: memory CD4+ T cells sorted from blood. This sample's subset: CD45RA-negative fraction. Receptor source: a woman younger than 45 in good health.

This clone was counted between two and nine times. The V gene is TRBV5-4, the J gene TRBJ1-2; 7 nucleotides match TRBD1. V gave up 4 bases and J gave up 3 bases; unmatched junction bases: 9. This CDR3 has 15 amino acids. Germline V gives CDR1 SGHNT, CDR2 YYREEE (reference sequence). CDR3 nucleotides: TGTGCCAGCAGCGGAGGACAGGATCTCCACTATGGCTACACCTTC. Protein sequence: CASSGGQDLHYGYTF.

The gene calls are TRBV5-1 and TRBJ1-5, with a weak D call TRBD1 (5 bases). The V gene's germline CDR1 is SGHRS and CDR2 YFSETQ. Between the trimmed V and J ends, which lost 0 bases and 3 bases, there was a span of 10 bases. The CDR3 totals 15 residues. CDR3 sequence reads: CASSLGQGFNQPQHF. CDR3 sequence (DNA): TGCGCCAGCAGCTTGGGTCAGGGATTCAATCAGCCCCAGCATTTT.

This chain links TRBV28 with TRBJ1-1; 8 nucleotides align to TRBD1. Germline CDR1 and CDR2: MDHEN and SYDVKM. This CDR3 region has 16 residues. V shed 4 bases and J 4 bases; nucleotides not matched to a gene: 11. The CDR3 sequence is CASSSGGTGGITEAFF. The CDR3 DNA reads TGTGCCAGCAGTTCAGGAGGTACAGGGGGTATCACTGAAGCTTTCTTT.

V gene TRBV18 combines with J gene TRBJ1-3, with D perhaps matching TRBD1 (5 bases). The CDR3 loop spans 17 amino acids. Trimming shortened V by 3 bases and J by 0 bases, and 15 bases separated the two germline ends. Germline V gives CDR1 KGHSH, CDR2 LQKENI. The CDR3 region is CASSPAASGTSGNTIYF. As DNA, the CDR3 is TGTGCCAGCTCACCCGCCGCTTCAGGGACCTCTGGAAACACCATATATTTT.

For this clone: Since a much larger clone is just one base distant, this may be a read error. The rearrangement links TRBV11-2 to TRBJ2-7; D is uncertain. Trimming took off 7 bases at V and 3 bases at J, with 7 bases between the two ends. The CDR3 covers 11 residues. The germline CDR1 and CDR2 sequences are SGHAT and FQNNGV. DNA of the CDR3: TGTGCCAGCACCTTCTACTACGAGCAGTACTTC. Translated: CASTFYYEQYF.

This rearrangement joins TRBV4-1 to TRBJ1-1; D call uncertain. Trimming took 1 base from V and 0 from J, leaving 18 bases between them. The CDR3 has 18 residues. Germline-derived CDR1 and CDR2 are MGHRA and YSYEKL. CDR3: CASSQAGVFGDLNTEAFF. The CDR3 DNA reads TGCGCCAGCAGCCAAGCTGGCGTTTTTGGGGATTTGAACACTGAAGCTTTCTTT.